This T cell receptor (beta chain) was retrieved from a study of identifying expanded T cells in peripheral blood. The repertoire was sequenced with immunoSEQ multiplex PCR; TCRdb's copy has only in-frame clones and lacks some. The sample has around 100,000 clones; around 89% are singletons. During the collection period, no donor immune events like infections were recorded. In the case of this clone: Its antigen remains unknown.

In germline, CDR1 is SSHAT, CDR2 FNYEAQ (reference sequence). This CDR3 region has 13 residues. V was trimmed by 1 base and J by 3 bases, leaving 3 bases between them. Overall study findings and caveats: Over approximately two and four weeks, about 15 and 18 clones changed, versus around 1.1 between replicates. Clone count variance between roughly 2-week samples rose with total template count.

Sample: blood. The genes are TRBV7-7 and TRBJ2-2, with D hard to call. The TCR originated in a person aged 18-69 years in good health. In DNA form, the CDR3 reads TGTGCCAGCAGCTTAGGTGACACCGGGGAGCTGTTTTTT. Translation: CASSLGDTGELFF.